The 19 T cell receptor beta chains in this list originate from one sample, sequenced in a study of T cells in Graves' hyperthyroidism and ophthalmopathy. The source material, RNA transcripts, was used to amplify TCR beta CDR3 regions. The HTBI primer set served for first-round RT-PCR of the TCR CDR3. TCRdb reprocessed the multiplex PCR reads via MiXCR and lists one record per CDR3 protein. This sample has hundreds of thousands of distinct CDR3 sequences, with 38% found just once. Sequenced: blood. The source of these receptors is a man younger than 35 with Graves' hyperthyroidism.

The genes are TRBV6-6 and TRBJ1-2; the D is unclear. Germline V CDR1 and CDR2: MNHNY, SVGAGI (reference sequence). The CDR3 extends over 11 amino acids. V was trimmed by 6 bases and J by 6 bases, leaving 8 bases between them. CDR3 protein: CASRLGNGYTF. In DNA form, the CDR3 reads TGTGCCAGCAGGCTGGGTAATGGCTACACCTTC.

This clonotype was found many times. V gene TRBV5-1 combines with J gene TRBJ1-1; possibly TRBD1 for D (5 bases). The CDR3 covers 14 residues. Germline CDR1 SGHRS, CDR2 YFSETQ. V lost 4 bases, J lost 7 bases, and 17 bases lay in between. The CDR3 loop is CASSPGQSVVEAFF. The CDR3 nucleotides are TGCGCCAGCAGCCCTGGACAATCCGTTGTTGAAGCTTTCTTT.

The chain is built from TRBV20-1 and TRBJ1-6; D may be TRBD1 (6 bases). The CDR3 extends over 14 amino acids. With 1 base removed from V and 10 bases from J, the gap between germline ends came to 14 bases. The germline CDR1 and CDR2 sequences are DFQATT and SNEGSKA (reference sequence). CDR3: CSARAQGPGSPLHF. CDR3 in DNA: TGCAGTGCTAGAGCTCAGGGGCCGGGGTCACCCCTCCACTTT.

The CDR3 reads CASSYSVFPEGGKSPLHF. The CDR3 DNA sequence: TGTGCCAGCAGTTACTCGGTGTTTCCGGAAGGGGGAAAGTCACCCCTCCACTTT. The chain couples TRBV6-6 to TRBJ1-6; tentative D call: TRBD1 (6 bases). V dropped 0 bases and J dropped 10 bases, with 22 bases sitting between them. Germline V gene lookup returns CDR1 MNHNY and CDR2 SVGAGI (reference sequence). This CDR3 comprises 18 residues.

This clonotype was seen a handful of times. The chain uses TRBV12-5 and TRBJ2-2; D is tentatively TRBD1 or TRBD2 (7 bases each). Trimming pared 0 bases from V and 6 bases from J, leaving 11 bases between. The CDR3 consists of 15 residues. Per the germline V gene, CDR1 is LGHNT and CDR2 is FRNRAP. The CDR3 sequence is CASGLVQGRAGELFF. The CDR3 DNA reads TGTGCTAGTGGTTTGGTACAGGGGAGGGCCGGGGAGCTGTTTTTT.

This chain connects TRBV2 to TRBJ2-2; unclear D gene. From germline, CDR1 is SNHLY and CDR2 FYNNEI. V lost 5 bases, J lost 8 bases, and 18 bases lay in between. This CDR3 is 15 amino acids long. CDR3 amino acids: CASSSPLLGLGELFF. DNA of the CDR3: TGTGCCAGCAGTTCCCCGCTCCTCGGTCTGGGGGAGCTGTTTTTT.

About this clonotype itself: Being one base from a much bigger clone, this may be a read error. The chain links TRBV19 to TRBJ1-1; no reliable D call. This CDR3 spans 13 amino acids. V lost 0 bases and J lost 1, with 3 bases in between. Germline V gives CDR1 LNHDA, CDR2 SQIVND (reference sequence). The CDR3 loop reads CASSIEENTEAFF. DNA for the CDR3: TGTGCCAGTAGTATAGAGGAGAACACTGAAGCTTTCTTT.

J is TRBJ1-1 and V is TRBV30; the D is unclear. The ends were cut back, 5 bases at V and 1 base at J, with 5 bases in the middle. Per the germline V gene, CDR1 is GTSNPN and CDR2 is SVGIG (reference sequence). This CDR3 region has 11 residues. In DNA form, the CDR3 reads TGTGCCTGGGTCGGGAACACTGAAGCTTTCTTT. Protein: CAWVGNTEAFF. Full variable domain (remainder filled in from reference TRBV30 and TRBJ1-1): SQTIHQWPATLVQPVGSPLSLECTVEGTSNPNLYWYRQAAGRGLQLLFYSVGIGQISSEVPQNLSASRPQDRQFILSSKKLLLSDSGFYLCAWVGNTEAFFGQGTRLTVV.

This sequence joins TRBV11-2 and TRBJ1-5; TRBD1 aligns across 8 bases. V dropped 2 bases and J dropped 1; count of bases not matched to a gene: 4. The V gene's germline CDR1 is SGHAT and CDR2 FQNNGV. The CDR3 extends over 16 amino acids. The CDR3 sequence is CASSLTRGQSNQPQHF. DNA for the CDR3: TGTGCCAGCAGCTTAACCAGGGGGCAGAGCAATCAGCCCCAGCATTTT. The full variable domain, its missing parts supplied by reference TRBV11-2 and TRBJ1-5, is EAGVAQSPRYKIIEKRQSVAFWCNPISGHATLYWYQQILGQGPKLLIQFQNNGVVDDSQLPKDRFSAERLKGVDSTLKIQPAKLEDSAVYLCASSLTRGQSNQPQHFGDGTRLSIL.

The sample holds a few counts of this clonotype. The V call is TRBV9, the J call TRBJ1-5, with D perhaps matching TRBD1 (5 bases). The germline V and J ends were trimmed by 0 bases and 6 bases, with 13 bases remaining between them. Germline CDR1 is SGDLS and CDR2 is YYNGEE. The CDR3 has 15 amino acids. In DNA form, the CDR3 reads TGTGCCAGCAGCGTAGGGATTGGGGGTTTTCAGCCCCAGCATTTT. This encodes CASSVGIGGFQPQHF. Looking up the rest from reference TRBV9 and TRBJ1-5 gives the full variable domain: DSGVTQTPKHLITATGQRVTLRCSPRSGDLSVYWYQQSLDQGLQFLIQYYNGEERAKGNILERFSAQQFPDLHSELNLSSLELGDSALYFCASSVGIGGFQPQHFGDGTRLSIL.

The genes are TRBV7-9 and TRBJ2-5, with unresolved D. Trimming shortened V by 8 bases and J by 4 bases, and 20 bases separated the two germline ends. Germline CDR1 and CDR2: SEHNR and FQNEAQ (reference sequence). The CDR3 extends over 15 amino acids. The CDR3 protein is CASGFFGHSGETQYF. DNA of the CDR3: TGTGCCAGCGGTTTTTTCGGGCACTCTGGAGAGACCCAGTACTTC.

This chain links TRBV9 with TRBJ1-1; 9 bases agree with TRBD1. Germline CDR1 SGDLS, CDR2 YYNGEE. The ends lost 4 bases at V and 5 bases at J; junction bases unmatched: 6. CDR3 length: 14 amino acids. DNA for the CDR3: TGTGCCAGCAGCCCTAGGGACAGGGAGACTGAAGCTTTCTTT. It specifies CASSPRDRETEAFF.

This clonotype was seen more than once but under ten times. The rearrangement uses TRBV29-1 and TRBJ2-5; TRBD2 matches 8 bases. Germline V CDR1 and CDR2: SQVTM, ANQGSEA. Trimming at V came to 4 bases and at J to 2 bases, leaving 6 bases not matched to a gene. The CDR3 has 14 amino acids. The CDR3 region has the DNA TGCAGCGTTGTCCCCGGGACTAGGCAAGAGACCCAGTACTTC. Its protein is CSVVPGTRQETQYF. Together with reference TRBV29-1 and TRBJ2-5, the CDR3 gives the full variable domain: SAVISQKPSRDICQRGTSLTIQCQVDSQVTMMFWYRQQPGQSLTLIATANQGSEATYESGFVIDKFPISRPNLTFSTLTVSNMSPEDSSIYLCSVVPGTRQETQYFGPGTRLLVL.

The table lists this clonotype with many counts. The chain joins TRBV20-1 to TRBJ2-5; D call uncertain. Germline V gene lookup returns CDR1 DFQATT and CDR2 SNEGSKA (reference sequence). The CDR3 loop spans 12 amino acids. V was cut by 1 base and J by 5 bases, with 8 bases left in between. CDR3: CSARVPSETQYF. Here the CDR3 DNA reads TGCAGTGCTAGAGTCCCCTCTGAGACCCAGTACTTC.

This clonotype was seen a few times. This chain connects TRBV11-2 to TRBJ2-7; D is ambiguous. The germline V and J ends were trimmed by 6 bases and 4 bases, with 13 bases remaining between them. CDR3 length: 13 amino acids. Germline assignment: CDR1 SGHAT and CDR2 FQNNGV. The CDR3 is CASSPPSPYEQYF. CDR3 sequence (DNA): TGTGCCAGCAGTCCCCCGTCACCGTACGAGCAGTACTTC.

The CDR3 sequence: CASSLDSGDLYGYTF. CDR3 sequence (DNA): TGCGCCAGCAGCCTGGACAGTGGGGATCTCTATGGCTACACCTTC. This rearrangement joins TRBV5-1 to TRBJ1-2; possible D gene TRBD1, 6 bases. CDR1 is SGHRS and CDR2 is YFSETQ in the germline V gene. The V end lost 4 bases, the J end lost 4 bases, and 17 bases lay between the germline ends. This CDR3 region has 15 residues.

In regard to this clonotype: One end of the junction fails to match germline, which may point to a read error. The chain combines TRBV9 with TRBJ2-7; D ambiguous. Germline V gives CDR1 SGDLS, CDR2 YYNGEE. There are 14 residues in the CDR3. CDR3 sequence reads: CASSVGPNPYKQYF. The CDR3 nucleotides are TGTGCCAGCAGCGTAGGTCCTAACCCCTACAAGCAGTACTTC.

The CDR3 protein is CASSQDNAGQISYEQYF. CDR3 nucleotides: TGTGCCAGCAGCCAAGATAACGCAGGGCAAATTTCCTACGAGCAGTACTTC. The chain joins TRBV7-3 to TRBJ2-7; a weak D match, TRBD1 (5 bases). The V gene lost 5 bases and the J gene lost 1 base, with 21 bases spanning the gap. CDR1 SGHTA and CDR2 FQGTGA come from the germline V gene. CDR3 length: 17 residues.

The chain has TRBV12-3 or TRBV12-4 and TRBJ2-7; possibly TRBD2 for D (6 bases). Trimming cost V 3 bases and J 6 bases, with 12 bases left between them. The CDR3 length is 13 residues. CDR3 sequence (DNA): TGTGCCAGCAGTTTGGGTGAGGGAGGCGAGCAGTACTTC. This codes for CASSLGEGGEQYF.